Listed here are 5 T cell receptor beta chains from one sample, sequenced in a study of cytomegalovirus exposure and HLA in healthy donors. PCR involved 60 Vbeta and 13 Jbeta primers. Using immunoSEQ multiplex PCR, the repertoire was profiled, and TCRdb retains in-frame clones only, with some absent. This repertoire shows around 250,000 clones, about 81% found once; its top ten account for 8%. The sample comprised PBMCs. These receptors originate from a woman aged 55-69 years in good health and CMV-seropositive.

The chain joins TRBV5-4 to TRBJ2-7, with TRBD2 matching 7 bases. CDR3 length: 14 residues. The germline V gene encodes CDR1 SGHNT and CDR2 YYREEE (reference sequence). V lost 3 bases, J lost 2 bases, and 5 bases stayed unmatched. The CDR3 loop reads CASSSGTNTYEQYF. The CDR3 DNA is TGTGCCAGCAGCTCAGGGACTAATACCTACGAGCAGTACTTC.

Comment on this clone: One end of the junction is discordant with germline, which a read error may explain. DNA for the CDR3: TGCAGTGCTAGCCTCTCAGGGTGGATAAACTTC. Translating gives CSASLSGWINF. This chain connects TRBV20-1 to TRBJ2-7; TRBD1 is a possible D gene (5 bases). CDR1 DFQATT and CDR2 SNEGSKA come from the germline V gene (reference sequence). This CDR3 region has 11 residues.

The chain employs TRBV4-1 and TRBJ2-5, with 10 positions matching TRBD1. Matching the DNA end better, TRBJ2-7 makes the J call doubtful. Germline V gene sequence: CDR1 MGHRA, CDR2 YSYEKL. CDR3 length: 16 residues. CDR3 loop: CASSQKDRGRNYEQYF. The DNA of the CDR3 is TGCGCCAGCAGCCAGAAGGACAGGGGGAGGAACTACGAGCAGTACTTC.

This clone occurred once. The chain recombines TRBV5-1 with TRBJ2-2, with 11 bases matching TRBD2. The CDR3 runs to 17 residues. CDR1 is SGHRS and CDR2 is YFSETQ in the germline V gene. Germline trimming cut 3 bases from V and 6 bases from J; bases unmatched to any gene: 10. CDR3 loop: CASSSGTSGFAAGELFF. The DNA of the CDR3 is TGCGCCAGCAGCTCCGGGACTAGCGGTTTCGCAGCCGGGGAGCTGTTTTTT.

This chain links TRBV6-5 with TRBJ1-5; possibly TRBD1 for D (5 bases). CDR1 is MNHEY, CDR2 SVGAGI, per germline. V lost 0 bases and J lost 5, with 8 bases in between. The length of the CDR3 is 14 residues. CDR3 sequence reads: CASSYSQAYQPQHF. The CDR3 bases are TGTGCCAGCAGTTACTCACAGGCCTATCAGCCCCAGCATTTT.